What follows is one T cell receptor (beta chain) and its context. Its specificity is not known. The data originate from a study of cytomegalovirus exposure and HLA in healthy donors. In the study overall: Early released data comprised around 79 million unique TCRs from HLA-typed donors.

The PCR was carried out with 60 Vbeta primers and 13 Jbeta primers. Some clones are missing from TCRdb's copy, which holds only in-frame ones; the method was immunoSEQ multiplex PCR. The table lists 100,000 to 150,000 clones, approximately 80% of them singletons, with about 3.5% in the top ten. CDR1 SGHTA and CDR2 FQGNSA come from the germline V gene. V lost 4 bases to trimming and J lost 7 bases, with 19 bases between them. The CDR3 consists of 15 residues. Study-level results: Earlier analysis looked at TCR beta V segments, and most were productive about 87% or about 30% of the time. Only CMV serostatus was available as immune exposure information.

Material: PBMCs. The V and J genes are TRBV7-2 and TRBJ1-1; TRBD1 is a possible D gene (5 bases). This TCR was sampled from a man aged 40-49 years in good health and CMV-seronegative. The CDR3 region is CASSSRVGSAIEAFF. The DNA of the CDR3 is TGTGCCAGCAGCTCCAGGGTAGGATCCGCGATTGAAGCTTTCTTT.